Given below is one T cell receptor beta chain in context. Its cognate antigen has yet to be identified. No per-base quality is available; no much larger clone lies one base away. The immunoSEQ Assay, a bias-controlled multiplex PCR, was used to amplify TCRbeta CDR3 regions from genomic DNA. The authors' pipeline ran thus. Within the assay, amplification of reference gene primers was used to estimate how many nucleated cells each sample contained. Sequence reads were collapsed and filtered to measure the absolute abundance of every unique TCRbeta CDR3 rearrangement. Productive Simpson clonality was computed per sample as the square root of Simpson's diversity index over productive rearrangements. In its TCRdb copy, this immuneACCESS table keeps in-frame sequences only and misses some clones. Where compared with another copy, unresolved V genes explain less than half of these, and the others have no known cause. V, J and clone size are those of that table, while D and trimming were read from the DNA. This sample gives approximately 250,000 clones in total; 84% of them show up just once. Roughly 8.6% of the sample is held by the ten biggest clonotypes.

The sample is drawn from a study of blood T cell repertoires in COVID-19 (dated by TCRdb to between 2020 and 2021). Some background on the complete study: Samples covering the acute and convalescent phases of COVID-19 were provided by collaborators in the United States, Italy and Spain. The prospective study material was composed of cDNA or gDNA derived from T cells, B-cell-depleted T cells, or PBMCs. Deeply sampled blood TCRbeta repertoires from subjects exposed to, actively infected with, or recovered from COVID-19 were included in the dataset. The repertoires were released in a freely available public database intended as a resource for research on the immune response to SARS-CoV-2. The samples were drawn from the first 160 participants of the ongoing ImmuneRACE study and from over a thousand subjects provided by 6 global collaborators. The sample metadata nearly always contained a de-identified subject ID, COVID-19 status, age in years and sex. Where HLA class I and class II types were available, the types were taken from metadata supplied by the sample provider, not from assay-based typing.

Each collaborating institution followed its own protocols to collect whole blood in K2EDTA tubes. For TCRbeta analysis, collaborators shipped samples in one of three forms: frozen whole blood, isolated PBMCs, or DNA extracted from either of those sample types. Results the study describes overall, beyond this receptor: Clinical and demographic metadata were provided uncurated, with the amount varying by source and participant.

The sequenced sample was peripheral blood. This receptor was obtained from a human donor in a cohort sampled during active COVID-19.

The CDR3 reads CASKGQGLYIQYF. The nucleotide sequence is TGTGCCAGTAAAGGACAGGGTTTGTACATTCAGTACTTC. The chain employs TRBV19 and TRBJ2-4; 8 of the junction bases match TRBD1. Including the terminal cysteine and phenylalanine, the CDR3 comprises 13 residues. Solely the CDR3 DNA is kept, with 39 bases framed from the first base. Via the germline V gene (reference sequence), CDR1 is LNHDA and CDR2 SQIVND. V is pruned by 7 bases and J by 8 bases, leaving 7 bases of the junction without a gene match.